The T cell receptor (beta chain) under discussion was sequenced for a study of molecular identifiers for immune sequencing clone quantification. The V and J ends lost 5 bases and 2 bases respectively, with 14 bases between them. Germline V gives CDR1 MNHEY, CDR2 SMNVEV (reference sequence). This CDR3 spans 15 amino acids. MiXCR was run by TCRdb on the PCR reads, yielding one entry per CDR3 protein. Of about 510,000 distinct CDR3 sequences in the sample, roughly 26% were seen once. The rearrangement links TRBV27 to TRBJ2-3; a weak D match, TRBD2 (7 bases). This TCR was sampled from a human donor in good health. Some libraries in this study had Jurkat cell RNA spiked in. The sample taken for sequencing was naive CD8+ T cells from blood, with Jurkat cell RNA spiked in. Sample subset: FACS-sorted CD8+CD4-CCR7+CD45RA+ naive T cells. CDR3 bases: TGTGCCAGCAGTACGGGGGGCTCTAACACAGATACGCAGTATTTT. Translated, it gives CASSTGGSNTDTQYF.